This T cell receptor beta chain derives from a study of human T cells and chemical hapten exposure (dated by TCRdb to about 2021). Concerning the study at large: For sensitization, 2% DPC in acetone was applied to an approximately 2 cm by approximately 2 cm area of upper inner arm skin. Patients additionally received weekly therapeutic DPC doses to the scalp throughout the roughly 25-week study period. Patch testing was performed on the upper back with Finn chambers containing 0.01% DPC, and the patch tests were scored after 6 days according to International Contact Dermatitis Research Group standards. Alopecia areata with under or over 50% scalp involvement, alopecia totalis and alopecia universalis were represented in the patient cohort, which was mostly female. Libraries were combined into a pool for sequencing, and differences in TCR yield between samples came mainly from small differences in library volumes within the pool. This study followed changes in the peripheral blood TCR repertoire in vivo during primary and secondary sensitization of alopecia patients to the hapten diphenylcyclopropenone (DPC). Blood was sampled from patients pre-sensitization (week 0) and at 2, 6 and about 24 weeks after DPC sensitization. Some 29 alopecia patients provided blood for TCR sequencing at one to four time points (pre-sensitization, 2, 6 and 24 weeks). The study at large found these results: Expanded TCRs formed significantly more large CDR3 similarity clusters than pre-sensitization or healthy control sets, consistent with antigen-driven responses. DPC sensitization did not change how many TCRs were above 1 in 1000 frequency, and no evidence was found of alterations in global repertoire structure. All patients had alopecia, a presumed autoimmune disease, so their immune response might differ from that of healthy individuals. Repeated subsampling changed both the strength of the expansion versus patch-test correlation and the threshold at which the correlation became significant. Patch test score correlated positively with the number of PT1 expanded TCRs, reaching significance at thresholds 8, 16 and 32 but not at 4.

In the case of this clonotype: Its antigen is not yet known. It has no much larger one-base neighbor in the sample; base qualities were not kept.

The CDR3 runs 11 amino acids, cysteine and phenylalanine included. The DNA shown is the 33-base CDR3, in frame from base 1. According to the germline V gene, CDR1 reads ENHRY and CDR2 reads SYGVKD. V and J are truncated by 4 bases and 6 bases respectively, leaving an intervening sequence of 7 bases. The method behind the library was RACE. Sequencing was carried out with a NextSeq 500. During library preparation, unique molecular identifiers were attached to individual cDNA molecules so that TCRs could be counted quantitatively and reproducibly. From each blood RNA sample, both TCR alpha and TCR beta chains were sequenced. As for the authors' bioinformatics: The median number of TCRs per sample was some 100,000, ranging from roughly 23,224 to 700,000. V, J and CDR3 annotation of the TCR reads was carried out using the Decombinator software suite. For PS versus PT1 abundance plots, all samples were subsampled to the same number of TCRs (28,000). Expanded TCRs were defined as absent before sensitization and observed at least eight times at the 2-week time point. TCRdb applied fastp at Q25 and MiXCR to the public reads, then kept only in-frame beta chains. Each record represents a unique CDR3 protein, reported with the most common genes and DNA among its rows. These V and J calls derive from TCRdb rather than the authors' analysis. This sample is represented by some 60,000 distinct CDR3 sequences; approximately 13% of them were singletons. The ten largest clones add up to approximately 2.4% of the sample.

Per the publication, the time point label means: patch test 3, about 24 weeks after DPC sensitization. In light of the paper, this sample's treatment or condition label describes: therapeutic diphenylcyclopropenone sensitization with weekly scalp DPC. At each patch-test visit, blood was drawn before the patch test was applied. Patients were eligible if aged 18 to 70, diagnosed with alopecia and judged suitable for DPC therapy, and pregnant patients were excluded. Total RNA was extracted from unfractionated whole blood collected in Tempus Blood RNA tubes. The specimen comprised whole blood, sampled in connection with sensitization to the hapten diphenylcyclopropenone (DPC). The sequence was collected from a man aged 30 to 45 with alopecia areata. Some clones in this sample may be carry-over from other donors' samples. The chain is made from TRBV10-3 and TRBJ2-7; confidence is insufficient to name the D gene. CDR3 loop: CAISASREQYF. In nucleotides, the sequence is TGTGCCATCAGTGCGTCGCGCGAGCAGTACTTC.